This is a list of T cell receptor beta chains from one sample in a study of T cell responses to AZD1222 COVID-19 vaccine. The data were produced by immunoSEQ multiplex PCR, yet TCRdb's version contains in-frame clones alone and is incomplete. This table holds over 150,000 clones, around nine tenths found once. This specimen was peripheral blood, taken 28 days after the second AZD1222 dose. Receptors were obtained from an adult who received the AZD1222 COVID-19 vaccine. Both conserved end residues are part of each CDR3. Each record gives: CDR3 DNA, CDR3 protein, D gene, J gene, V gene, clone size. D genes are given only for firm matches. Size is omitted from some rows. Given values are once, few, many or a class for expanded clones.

TGCGCCAGCAGCTTGGTTCTAGCGGGGGCGAATGAGCAGTTCTTC | CASSLVLAGANEQFF | TRBD2 | TRBJ2-1 | TRBV5-1 | -
TGTGCCACCAGAGGGGGACAGGGGGCATCGTGGGACACTGAAGCTTTCTTT | CATRGGQGASWDTEAFF | TRBD1 | TRBJ1-1 | TRBV15 | -
TGTGCCAGCAGCCAGATGAGGGTCACAGATACGCAGTATTTT | CASSQMRVTDTQYF | - | TRBJ2-3 | TRBV5-5 | -
TGTGCCAGCAGTCCCGGGTTTGGCTACACCTTC | CASSPGFGYTF | - | TRBJ1-2 | TRBV6-6 | -
TGTGCCATCAGTGAGTGGCCGGGGAATGAGCAGTTCTTC | CAISEWPGNEQFF | - | TRBJ2-1 | TRBV10-3 | -
TGTGCCAGCAGTCCGGGACAGGGGGTTGAAAAACTGTTTTTT | CASSPGQGVEKLFF | TRBD1 | TRBJ1-4 | TRBV6-5 | -
TGTGCCAGCAGTCCCGGGGGTAACACTGAAGCTTTCTTT | CASSPGGNTEAFF | - | TRBJ1-1 | TRBV6-6 | -
TGCGCCAGCAGCTCCCCCGCCGGACAGTATCTGATGGAGCAGTACTTC | CASSSPAGQYLMEQYF | - | TRBJ2-7 | TRBV5-1 | -
TGTGCCAGCAGCACGACAGGGTTGTTTTCGGGCTACACCTTC | CASSTTGLFSGYTF | TRBD1 | TRBJ1-2 | TRBV3-1/TRBV3-2 | -
TGTGCCAGCAGTTCCCACAGGGGATCCTACGAGCAGTACTTC | CASSSHRGSYEQYF | TRBD1 | TRBJ2-7 | TRBV6-5 | -
TGTGCCAGGTTCCCCGACAGGGGAGGACGTGCTGAAGCTTTCTTT | CARFPDRGGRAEAFF | TRBD1 | TRBJ1-1 | TRBV5-3 | -
TGCGCCAGCAGCCAAGAACAGAAACTCTATGGCTACACCTTC | CASSQEQKLYGYTF | - | TRBJ1-2 | TRBV4-1 | -
TGTGCCAGCAGCTTGGGGCGGGCTGAAGCTTTCTTT | CASSLGRAEAFF | - | TRBJ1-1 | TRBV7-8 | -
TGTGCCAGCAGCTTCGGAGGGATGAAAGCTTTCTTT | CASSFGGMKAFF | - | TRBJ1-1 | TRBV7-9 | -
TGTGCCAGCAACGGGGTGGGCTACGAGCAGTACTTC | CASNGVGYEQYF | - | TRBJ2-7 | TRBV7-2 | -
TGTGCCAGCAGCCAAGCCGGGAACACTGAAGCTTTCTTT | CASSQAGNTEAFF | - | TRBJ1-1 | TRBV3-1/TRBV3-2 | -
TGTGCCTGGAGCGAAACAGGCATGGGGACTGAAGCTTTCTTT | CAWSETGMGTEAFF | - | TRBJ1-1 | TRBV30 | -
TGTGCCAGCAGCTCAGGGAGAGAGCAGTACTTC | CASSSGREQYF | - | TRBJ2-7 | TRBV3-1/TRBV3-2 | once
TGCGCCAGCAGTGCTGGGGGGATTCAGCCCCAGCATTTT | CASSAGGIQPQHF | - | TRBJ1-5 | TRBV10-2 | -
TGTGCCAGCAATCGGGCTGGGACAATGGGCACCGGGGAGCTGTTTTTT | CASNRAGTMGTGELFF | - | TRBJ2-2 | TRBV2 | -
TGTGCCAGCAGCTTACAGGACACCGGAATGAGGCCCCTCCACTTT | CASSLQDTGMRPLHF | - | TRBJ1-6 | TRBV13 | -